This entry lists 5 T cell receptor beta chains sequenced from one sample in a study of T cell responses to AZD1222 COVID-19 vaccine (dated by TCRdb to about 2021). This specimen's time point label, interpreted: about 28 days (+/-7) after the second vaccine dose. The method was the immunoSEQ multiplex PCR assay. Sourced from immuneACCESS, this table was stored by TCRdb with only in-frame sequences that have V and J called. A share of the clones is absent; for the studies checked, an unresolved V gene accounts for under half, and the remainder has no known explanation. The sample table lists under 95,000 clones, about 90% of them with a count of one. Around 1.5% of the sample comes from the top ten. The sequencing here drew on peripheral blood, taken 28 days after the second AZD1222 dose. Receptors were obtained from an adult who received the AZD1222 COVID-19 vaccine.

V is TRBV7-9 and J is TRBJ1-3, with D uncertain. Trimming stripped 4 bases from V and 0 bases from J, with 7 bases between. CDR1 is SEHNR and CDR2 is FQNEAQ in the germline V gene (reference sequence). The length of the CDR3 is 14 residues. The CDR3 region is CASSSDLSGNTIYF. The CDR3 DNA follows: TGTGCCAGCAGCTCGGACCTCTCTGGAAACACCATATATTTT. Complete variable domain (other parts from reference TRBV7-9 and TRBJ1-3): DTGVSQNPRHKITKRGQNVTFRCDPISEHNRLYWYRQTLGQGPEFLTYFQNEAQLEKSRLLSDRFSAERPKGSFSTLEIQRTEQGDSAMYLCASSSDLSGNTIYFGEGSWLTVV.

J is TRBJ2-5 and V is TRBV5-1; no clear D. The CDR3 is 12 amino acids. Germline V gene data show CDR1 as SGHRS and CDR2 as YFSETQ. V was clipped by 4 bases and J by 2 bases, with 6 bases between them. The CDR3 bases are TGCGCCAGCAGCCTGGATCAAGAGACCCAGTACTTC. Encoded protein: CASSLDQETQYF.

This clone is a singleton in its sample. The chain uses TRBV12-5 and TRBJ2-1, with D possibly being TRBD2 (8 bases). Germline assignment: CDR1 LGHNT and CDR2 FRNRAP. V dropped 7 bases and J dropped 4 bases, with 20 bases sitting between them. The CDR3 length is 16 residues. The CDR3 DNA sequence: TGTGCTAGTGCCACCCGGGAGGGGGCGGCGTACAATGAGCAGTTCTTC. Its translation: CASATREGAAYNEQFF.

The rearrangement uses TRBV7-8 and TRBJ1-4; D is possibly TRBD1 (6 bases). Germline loops: CDR1 SGHVS, CDR2 FQNEAQ. There are 17 residues in the CDR3. V was trimmed by 5 bases and J by 0 bases, leaving 16 bases between them. CDR3 sequence reads: CASSTRTATTTNEKLFF. CDR3 nucleotide sequence: TGTGCCAGCAGCACAAGGACAGCTACTACAACTAATGAAAAACTGTTTTTT.

The chain recombines TRBV11-3 with TRBJ2-1; D is perhaps TRBD1 or TRBD2 (5 bases each). Germline V CDR1 and CDR2: SGHNT, YENEEA. Trimming pared 5 bases from V and 0 bases from J, leaving 11 bases between. The CDR3 runs to 15 residues. This CDR3 reads CASSPTGLSYNEQFF. Written as DNA, the CDR3 is TGTGCCAGCAGCCCAACAGGACTCTCCTACAATGAGCAGTTCTTC.